This paragraph reports one TCR beta chain. Its antigen remains unidentified. This sample is part of a study of T-cell reconstitution after alpha-beta-depleted transplantation in children. General study results and limits: Expanded graft clones, several hundred of them, were reportedly the source of alpha-beta T cells about two months after transplant.

As it was prepared, the TCRbeta library received unique molecular identifiers. Via MiXCR, TCRdb re-called the PCR reads, giving one row per CDR3 protein. The repertoire holds 600,000 to 800,000 distinct CDR3 sequences, with under 15% as singletons. Deletions cut 1 base from V and 0 bases from J, with 10 bases between. Germline lookup yields CDR1 DFQATT and CDR2 SNEGSKA (reference sequence). The length of the CDR3 is 14 residues. The chain carries TRBV20-1 and TRBJ2-7; tentatively, D is TRBD2 (6 bases). Here the sequenced sample was PBMCs, taken before TCRalphabeta/CD19-depleted stem cell transplant. The receptor was derived from a girl aged 2 to 10 with congenital amegakaryocytic thrombocytopenia, due to receive a stem cell transplant. CDR3 in DNA: TGCAGTGCTAGAGCGGGGGTTAGCTCCTACGAGCAGTACTTC. Translating gives CSARAGVSSYEQYF.